This TCR beta chain was sequenced for a study of early T cells in non-severe SARS-CoV-2 infection. Unique molecular identifiers (one per individual cDNA molecule) were attached. TCRdb re-called the 5' RACE reads through MiXCR, storing one row per CDR3 protein. The profile shows under 85,000 distinct CDR3 sequences, around 15% of them singletons. With 4 bases clipped from V and 6 bases from J, the junction kept 9 bases outside the gene matches. The CDR3 extends over 15 amino acids. CDR1 MGHRA and CDR2 YSYEKL come from the germline V gene. The sequence was obtained from an adult who was a healthcare worker with PCR-confirmed SARS-CoV-2 infection or an uninfected control (not recorded which). Sequenced input: whole blood. This sequence joins TRBV4-1 and TRBJ1-1; TRBD1 matches at 9 bases. CDR3 in amino acids: CASSRGTGFVAEAFF. The DNA for the CDR3 is TGCGCCAGCAGCCGAGGGACAGGGTTTGTCGCTGAAGCTTTCTTT.